This TCR beta chain comes out of a study of cytomegalovirus exposure and HLA in healthy donors. In germline, CDR1 is MGHRA, CDR2 YSYEKL. Deletions cut 4 bases from V and 1 base from J, with 13 bases between. The CDR3 loop spans 15 amino acids. The PCR ran on 60 Vbeta and 13 Jbeta primers. TCRdb's table, derived via immunoSEQ multiplex PCR, lists solely in-frame clones and lacks some. The table has over 100,000 clones, approximately 70% seen once. The chain combines TRBV4-1 with TRBJ1-2; no firm D call. Sequenced sample: PBMCs. The TCR originated in a man aged 25 to 40 in good health and CMV-seropositive. The chain's CDR3 is CASSPQYGNNYGYTF. In DNA form, the CDR3 reads TGCGCCAGCAGCCCTCAATACGGGAATAACTATGGCTACACCTTC.